These 31 T cell receptor beta chains were sequenced from one sample in a study of cytomegalovirus exposure and HLA in healthy donors. PCR was performed using 60 Vbeta and 13 Jbeta primers. Clones were sequenced by immunoSEQ multiplex PCR, and TCRdb holds only the in-frame ones, with some missing. In the table there are about 70,000 clones, 80% to 90% of which are singletons. The sample was PBMCs. These receptors came from a woman in her 30s in good health and CMV-seropositive.

The gene calls are TRBV6-1 and TRBJ2-1; 8 bases align to TRBD1. The trim removed 6 bases at V and 8 bases at J, leaving 3 bases unmatched. Germline values: CDR1 MNHNS, CDR2 SASEGT. The CDR3 loop spans 12 amino acids. The CDR3: CASRDRVDEQFF. CDR3 bases: TGTGCCAGCAGGGACAGGGTTGATGAGCAGTTCTTC.

The CDR3 here is CASSPIHPSGDTQYF. CDR3 nucleotide sequence: TGCGCCAGCAGCCCCATTCACCCTAGCGGAGATACGCAGTATTTT. This chain links TRBV4-1 with TRBJ2-3; 7 bases map to TRBD2. V shed 4 bases and J 5 bases; nucleotides not matched to a gene: 9. Germline-derived CDR1 and CDR2 are MGHRA and YSYEKL. The CDR3 extends over 15 amino acids.

This sequence joins TRBV19 and TRBJ1-2, with 9 bases fitting TRBD1. The trim removed 5 bases at V and 4 bases at J, leaving 5 bases unmatched. The CDR3 extends over 14 amino acids. CDR1 and CDR2 (germline): LNHDA, SQIVND (reference sequence). The CDR3 sequence: CASSVSQGAYGYTF. The CDR3 nucleotides read TGTGCCAGTAGTGTATCACAGGGGGCCTATGGCTACACCTTC.

The genes are TRBV6-4 and TRBJ1-1; no firm D call. Trimming cost V 11 bases and J 7 bases, with 17 bases left between them. Germline V lookup: CDR1 MRHNA, CDR2 SNTAGT. The CDR3 loop spans 12 amino acids. The CDR3 is CACYLPDFEAFF. The DNA of the CDR3 is TGTGCCTGCTATCTACCGGACTTTGAAGCTTTCTTT.

This chain links TRBV7-2 with TRBJ1-1; 10 bases are shared with TRBD1. CDR1 and CDR2 (germline): SGHTA, FQGNSA. V dropped 2 bases and J dropped 11; count of bases not matched to a gene: 5. The CDR3 runs 13 residues. DNA of the CDR3: TGTGCCAGCAGCTTACTCGACAGGGGGCAGGCTTTCTTT. It specifies CASSLLDRGQAFF.

The chain uses TRBV6-6 and TRBJ2-7; a weak D match, TRBD1 (6 bases). Germline V CDR1 and CDR2: MNHNY, SVGAGI (reference sequence). The CDR3 length is 12 residues. The germline V and J ends were trimmed by 7 bases and 8 bases, with 15 bases remaining between them. The CDR3, as DNA: TGTGCCAGCACCGAAACAGGGTCCCAGCAGTACTTC. It yields the protein CASTETGSQQYF.

The chain joins TRBV5-1 to TRBJ2-5, with 8 bases matching TRBD1. CDR3 size: 15 residues. The junction had 10 bases not matched to a gene; V was cut back by 3 bases and J by 6 bases. Germline lookup yields CDR1 SGHRS and CDR2 YFSETQ. This CDR3 reads CASSSGQADLKTQYF. The CDR3 DNA reads as TGCGCCAGCAGCTCGGGACAGGCTGATCTAAAGACCCAGTACTTC.

The rearrangement links TRBV7-9 to TRBJ2-1, with D maybe TRBD2 (5 bases). CDR1 is SEHNR, CDR2 FQNEAQ, per germline (reference sequence). The CDR3 contains 15 residues. Trimming removed 5 bases at V and 3 bases at J, with 14 bases between. Here the CDR3 reads CASSTSPGNYNEQFF. In DNA, the CDR3 is TGTGCCAGCAGCACCTCTCCGGGGAACTACAATGAGCAGTTCTTC.

A few counts support this clone. The chain carries TRBV25-1 and TRBJ1-2, with D perhaps matching TRBD1 (6 bases). The CDR3 is made up of 12 amino acids. V lost 6 bases, J lost 8 bases, and 13 bases lay in between. From germline, CDR1 is MGHDK and CDR2 SYGVNS. The CDR3 DNA sequence: TGTGCCAGCAGCACAGGGACCTCCGGCTACACCTTC. This encodes CASSTGTSGYTF.

The V gene is TRBV6-1, the J gene TRBJ2-1, with D perhaps TRBD2 (6 bases). Germline lookup yields CDR1 MNHNS and CDR2 SASEGT. This CDR3 has 17 residues. The V end lost 2 bases, the J end lost 0 bases, and 14 bases lay between the germline ends. The CDR3 spells CASSEKFGGDSYNEQFF. As DNA, the CDR3 is TGTGCCAGCAGTGAAAAGTTTGGCGGGGACTCCTACAATGAGCAGTTCTTC.

This rearrangement joins TRBV15 to TRBJ1-4; TRBD1 aligns across 7 bases. From germline, CDR1 is LNHNV and CDR2 YYDKDF (reference sequence). The CDR3 consists of 16 residues. The trim removed 0 bases at V and 3 bases at J, leaving 4 bases unmatched. The CDR3 spells CATSRDKGGPNEKLFF. The CDR3 DNA reads TGTGCCACCAGCAGAGATAAAGGGGGCCCTAATGAAAAACTGTTTTTT. Combining the CDR3 with reference TRBV15 and TRBJ1-4 gives the whole variable domain DAMVIQNPRYQVTQFGKPVTLSCSQTLNHNVMYWYQQKSSQAPKLLFHYYDKDFNNEADTPDNFQSRRPNTSFCFLDIRSPGLGDTAMYLCATSRDKGGPNEKLFFGSGTQLSVL.

This chain uses TRBV5-6 with TRBJ2-7; TRBD2 matches 13 bases. V trimming: 4 bases; J trimming: 4 bases; junction bases outside the gene matches: 2. This CDR3 is 14 amino acids long. Germline V gene lookup returns CDR1 SGHDT and CDR2 YYEEEE. CDR3: CASSPGLAGYEQYF. The CDR3 nucleotides read TGTGCCAGCAGCCCGGGACTAGCGGGGTACGAGCAGTACTTC.

In nucleotides, the CDR3 is TGTGCCAGCAGCCCTGGCGGGACTACCTTCACCGGGGAGCTGTTTTTT. Translation gives CASSPGGTTFTGELFF. This sequence joins TRBV4-2 and TRBJ2-2; TRBD2 matches 7 bases. J gave up 4 bases and V 4 bases, and 9 bases lay outside the gene matches. CDR1 LGHNA and CDR2 YNFKEQ come from the germline V gene. CDR3 length: 16 residues.

The CDR3 sequence: CASSSAGTGRDEQYF. CDR3 DNA: TGTGCCAGTAGTTCCGCCGGGACAGGGAGGGACGAGCAGTACTTC. The gene calls are TRBV19 and TRBJ2-7, with TRBD1 matching 9 bases. Per the germline V gene, CDR1 is LNHDA and CDR2 is SQIVND (reference sequence). The CDR3 spans 15 residues. Germline trimming cut 5 bases from V and 5 bases from J; bases unmatched to any gene: 10.

The chain couples TRBV7-9 to TRBJ2-7; the match to TRBD2 covers 13 bases. The CDR3 loop spans 19 amino acids. Germline CDR1 SEHNR, CDR2 FQNEAQ (reference sequence). V was pared by 4 bases and J by 1 base, with 13 bases of the junction left unmatched. Here the CDR3 DNA reads TGTGCCAGCAGCTCAGTCCCGGGACTAGCGGGATTTGTTTCCTACGAGCAGTACTTC. As protein: CASSSVPGLAGFVSYEQYF.

The chain links TRBV18 to TRBJ1-2; 10 bases are shared with TRBD1. J was trimmed by 8 bases and V by 6 bases; bases with no gene match: 18. The V gene's germline CDR1 is KGHSH and CDR2 LQKENI. The CDR3 is 17 amino acids. CDR3 sequence: CASSPTLTGGIKGGYTF. Here the CDR3 DNA reads TGTGCCAGCTCCCCAACTTTGACAGGGGGCATAAAGGGCGGCTACACCTTC.

The V gene is TRBV27, the J gene TRBJ2-2, with TRBD1 matching over 8 bases. CDR3 length: 19 amino acids. Unmatched junction bases numbered 15, after V lost 4 bases and J lost 2 bases. Germline V lookup: CDR1 MNHEY, CDR2 SMNVEV (reference sequence). The DNA of the CDR3 is TGTGCCAGCAGTTCTCTCGGACAGGGCCCAGCTTCCAACACCGGGGAGCTGTTTTTT. Residues: CASSSLGQGPASNTGELFF.

This clone was counted once. This chain uses TRBV5-1 with TRBJ1-1, with 8 positions matching TRBD1. The CDR3 sequence is 16 residues long. The germline gives CDR1 SGHRS, CDR2 YFSETQ. After removal of 0 bases from V and 5 bases from J, the junction contained 9 bases not matched to a gene. The chain's CDR3 is CASSLGDDRGRTEAFF. The CDR3 DNA is TGCGCCAGCAGCTTGGGGGATGACAGGGGTAGGACTGAAGCTTTCTTT.

This rearrangement joins TRBV10-3 to TRBJ2-5; 11 bases agree with TRBD2. The V gene end was trimmed by 4 bases and the J gene end by 5 bases; junction bases not matched to a gene: 3. CDR1 and CDR2 from the germline V gene are ENHRY and SYGVKD. The CDR3 covers 14 residues. CDR3 protein: CAISVTSGAETQYF. CDR3 DNA sequence: TGTGCCATCAGTGTGACTAGCGGGGCCGAGACCCAGTACTTC.

The chain is built from TRBV4-2 and TRBJ2-7, with 8 bases aligning to TRBD2. Trimming at V came to 4 bases and at J to 0 bases, leaving 8 bases not matched to a gene. The germline V gene encodes CDR1 LGHNA and CDR2 YNFKEQ. The CDR3 length is 16 residues. The CDR3 loop is CASSRKLAESSYEQYF. As DNA, the CDR3 is TGTGCCAGCAGCCGAAAACTAGCGGAGAGCTCCTACGAGCAGTACTTC.

The V gene is TRBV27, the J gene TRBJ2-7; TRBD2 aligns across 8 bases. From germline, CDR1 is MNHEY and CDR2 SMNVEV (reference sequence). The CDR3 has 15 residues. V shed 0 bases, J shed 7 bases, and the junction held 8 bases outside the gene matches. Here the CDR3 reads CASSLSGVQRGEQYF. The CDR3 bases are TGTGCCAGCAGTTTATCTGGGGTCCAGCGGGGGGAGCAGTACTTC.

This clone turned up a few times. The chain combines TRBV5-1 with TRBJ1-1; possibly TRBD1 for D (6 bases). V was cut by 4 bases and J by 5 bases, with 12 bases left in between. This CDR3 spans 13 amino acids. CDR1 is SGHRS, CDR2 YFSETQ, per germline. The CDR3 region is CASSPTGLTEAFF. The DNA for the CDR3 is TGCGCCAGCAGCCCAACAGGGTTAACTGAAGCTTTCTTT.

The chain employs TRBV5-1 and TRBJ2-7; no firm D call. Deletions cut 3 bases from V and 7 bases from J, with 11 bases between. The CDR3 contains 12 residues. CDR1 is SGHRS and CDR2 is YFSETQ in the germline V gene. Written as DNA, the CDR3 is TGCGCCAGCAGCTCGGGTGATTGGGAGCAGTACTTC. The encoded protein is CASSSGDWEQYF.

This clone has only a few counts. This chain uses TRBV27 with TRBJ2-3; 9 bases align to TRBD1. The length of the CDR3 is 15 residues. V lost 5 bases and J lost 3; bases outside the gene matches: 6. Germline V lookup: CDR1 MNHEY, CDR2 SMNVEV (reference sequence). CDR3 nucleotides: TGTGCCAGCAGTGAAGGGACAGGGACAACAGATACGCAGTATTTT. Translated, it gives CASSEGTGTTDTQYF.

The chain combines TRBV9 with TRBJ2-7, with 10 bases aligning to TRBD1. Germline CDR1 is SGDLS and CDR2 is YYNGEE. After removal of 0 bases from V and 12 bases from J, the junction contained 12 bases not matched to a gene. CDR3 size: 15 residues. The CDR3 protein is CASSVVPGQGSGVYF. The DNA for the CDR3 is TGTGCCAGCAGCGTAGTGCCGGGACAGGGGTCAGGGGTGTACTTC.

This clone appeared a single time. The J gene is TRBJ1-2, the V gene TRBV9; D unclear. V lost 0 bases and J lost 6, with 21 bases in between. Germline V gene data show CDR1 as SGDLS and CDR2 as YYNGEE. The CDR3 totals 17 residues. The CDR3 bases are TGTGCCAGCAGCGTAGAGGATGGGTTGTCGTTTCGGGATGGCTACACCTTC. Its translation: CASSVEDGLSFRDGYTF. Full variable domain (remainder filled in from reference TRBV9 and TRBJ1-2): DSGVTQTPKHLITATGQRVTLRCSPRSGDLSVYWYQQSLDQGLQFLIQYYNGEERAKGNILERFSAQQFPDLHSELNLSSLELGDSALYFCASSVEDGLSFRDGYTFGSGTRLTVV.

The chain links TRBV19 to TRBJ2-1; perhaps TRBD1 as D (6 bases). Germline lookup yields CDR1 LNHDA and CDR2 SQIVND (reference sequence). The CDR3 is made up of 13 amino acids. V was shortened by 5 bases and J by 6 bases, with 11 bases between the two germline ends. The CDR3 protein is CASSWAGANEQFF. The CDR3 nucleotides are TGTGCCAGTAGTTGGGCAGGGGCCAATGAGCAGTTCTTC.

The chain carries TRBV19 and TRBJ1-2, with TRBD1 matching 8 bases. The CDR3 sequence is 14 residues long. Losses at the gene ends were 5 bases for V and 8 bases for J; bases not matched to a gene: 10. Per the germline V gene, CDR1 is LNHDA and CDR2 is SQIVND (reference sequence). The CDR3 region has the DNA TGTGCCAGTAGTCCCTACCCGACAGGGGACGGCTACACCTTC. Amino acid sequence: CASSPYPTGDGYTF.

CDR3 nucleotides: TGTGCCAGCAGTTTACTAACCACAGGGGCTCTATACAATGAGCAGTTCTTC. Its protein is CASSLLTTGALYNEQFF. This chain links TRBV28 with TRBJ2-1; 7 bases align to TRBD1. With V trimmed by 2 bases and J by 4 bases, 11 bases remained unmatched. CDR3 length: 17 amino acids. Per germline, CDR1 MDHEN and CDR2 SYDVKM.

The rearrangement links TRBV29-1 to TRBJ2-1, with D tentatively TRBD2 (5 bases). Deletions cut 6 bases from V and 3 bases from J, with 15 bases between. There are 14 residues in the CDR3. The germline V gene encodes CDR1 SQVTM and CDR2 ANQGSEA. The CDR3: CSVREPLSYNEQFF. CDR3 sequence (DNA): TGCAGCGTGAGGGAGCCACTAAGCTACAATGAGCAGTTCTTC.

This clone occurred once. The chain combines TRBV5-6 with TRBJ1-1, with unresolved D. The CDR3 is 16 residues long. V lost 1 base and J lost 0, with 13 bases in between. Germline-derived CDR1 and CDR2 are SGHDT and YYEEEE. The CDR3 DNA sequence: TGTGCCAGCAGCTTGTTGAATCAGTTCATGAACACTGAAGCTTTCTTT. It codes for CASSLLNQFMNTEAFF. The full variable domain, in which reference TRBV5-6 and TRBJ1-1 provide the parts outside the CDR3, is DAGVTQSPTHLIKTRGQQVTLRCSPKSGHDTVSWYQQALGQGPQFIFQYYEEEERQRGNFPDRFSGHQFPNYSSELNVNALLLGDSALYLCASSLLNQFMNTEAFFGQGTRLTVV.